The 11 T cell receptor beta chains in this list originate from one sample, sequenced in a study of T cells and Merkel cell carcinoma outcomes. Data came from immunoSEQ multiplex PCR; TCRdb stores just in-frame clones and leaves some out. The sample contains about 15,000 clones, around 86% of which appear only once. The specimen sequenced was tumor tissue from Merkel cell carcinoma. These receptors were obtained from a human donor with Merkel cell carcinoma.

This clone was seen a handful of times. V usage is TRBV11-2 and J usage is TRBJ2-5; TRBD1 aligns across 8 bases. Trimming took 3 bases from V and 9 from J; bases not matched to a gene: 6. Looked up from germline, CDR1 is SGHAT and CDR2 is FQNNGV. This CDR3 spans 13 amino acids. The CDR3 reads CASSLGQARAQYF. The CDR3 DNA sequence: TGTGCCAGCAGCTTGGGACAGGCCCGGGCCCAGTACTTC.

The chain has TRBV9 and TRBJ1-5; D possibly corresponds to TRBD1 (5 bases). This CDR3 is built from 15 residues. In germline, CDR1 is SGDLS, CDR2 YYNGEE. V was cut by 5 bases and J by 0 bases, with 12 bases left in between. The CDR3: CASSRDGYSNQPQHF. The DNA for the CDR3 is TGTGCCAGCAGTCGGGACGGGTATAGCAATCAGCCCCAGCATTTT. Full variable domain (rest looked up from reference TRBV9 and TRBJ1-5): DSGVTQTPKHLITATGQRVTLRCSPRSGDLSVYWYQQSLDQGLQFLIQYYNGEERAKGNILERFSAQQFPDLHSELNLSSLELGDSALYFCASSRDGYSNQPQHFGDGTRLSIL.

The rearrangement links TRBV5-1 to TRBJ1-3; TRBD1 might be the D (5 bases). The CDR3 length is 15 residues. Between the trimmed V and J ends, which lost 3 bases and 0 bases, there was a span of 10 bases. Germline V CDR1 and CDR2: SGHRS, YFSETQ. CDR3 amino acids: CASSYGGPSGNTIYF. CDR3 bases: TGCGCCAGCAGCTATGGGGGACCCTCTGGAAACACCATATATTTT.

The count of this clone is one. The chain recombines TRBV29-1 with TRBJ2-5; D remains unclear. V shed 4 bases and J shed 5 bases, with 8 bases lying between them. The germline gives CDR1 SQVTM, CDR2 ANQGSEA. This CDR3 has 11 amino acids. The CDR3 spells CSVVVFETQYF. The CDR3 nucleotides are TGCAGCGTTGTCGTCTTCGAGACCCAGTACTTC.

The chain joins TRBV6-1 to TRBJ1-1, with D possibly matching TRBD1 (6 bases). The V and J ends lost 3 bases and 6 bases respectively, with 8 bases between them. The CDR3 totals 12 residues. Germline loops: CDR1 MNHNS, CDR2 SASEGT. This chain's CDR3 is CASSDRQAEAFF. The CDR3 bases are TGTGCCAGCAGTGACCGACAGGCTGAAGCTTTCTTT.

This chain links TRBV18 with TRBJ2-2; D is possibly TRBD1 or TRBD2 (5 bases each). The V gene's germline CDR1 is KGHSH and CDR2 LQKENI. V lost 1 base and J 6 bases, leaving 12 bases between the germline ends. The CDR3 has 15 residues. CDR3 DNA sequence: TGTGCCAGCTCACCACAGGCAGGGCGGGCCGGGGAGCTGTTTTTT. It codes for CASSPQAGRAGELFF.

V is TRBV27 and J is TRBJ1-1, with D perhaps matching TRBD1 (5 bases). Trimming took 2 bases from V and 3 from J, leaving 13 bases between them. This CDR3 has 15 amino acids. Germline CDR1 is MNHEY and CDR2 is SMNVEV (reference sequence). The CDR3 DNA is TGTGCCAGCAGTTTAGAGTATGGGGGGGACACTGAAGCTTTCTTT. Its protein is CASSLEYGGDTEAFF.

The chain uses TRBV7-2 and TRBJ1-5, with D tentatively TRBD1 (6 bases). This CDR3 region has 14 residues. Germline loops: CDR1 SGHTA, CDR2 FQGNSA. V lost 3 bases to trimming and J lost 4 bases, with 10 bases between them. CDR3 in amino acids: CASSFSGTNQPQHF. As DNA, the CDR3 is TGTGCCAGCAGCTTCTCAGGGACAAATCAGCCCCAGCATTTT.

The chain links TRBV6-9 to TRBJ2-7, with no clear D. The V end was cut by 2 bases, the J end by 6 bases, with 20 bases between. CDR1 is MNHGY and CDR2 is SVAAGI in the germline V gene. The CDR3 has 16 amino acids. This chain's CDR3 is CASSYHRRRPLGEQYF. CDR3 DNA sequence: TGTGCCAGCAGTTATCATCGACGGCGGCCCCTCGGCGAGCAGTACTTC.

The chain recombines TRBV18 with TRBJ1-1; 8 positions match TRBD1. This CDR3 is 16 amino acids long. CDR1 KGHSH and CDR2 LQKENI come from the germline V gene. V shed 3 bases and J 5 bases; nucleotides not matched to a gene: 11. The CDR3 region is CASSPSRTGKETEAFF. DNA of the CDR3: TGTGCCAGCTCACCTTCCCGGACAGGGAAGGAGACTGAAGCTTTCTTT.

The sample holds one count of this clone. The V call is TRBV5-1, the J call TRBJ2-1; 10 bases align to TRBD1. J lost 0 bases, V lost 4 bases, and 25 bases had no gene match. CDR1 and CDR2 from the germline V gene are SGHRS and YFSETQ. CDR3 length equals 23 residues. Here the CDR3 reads CASSRQYARPGQGRGSSYNEQFF. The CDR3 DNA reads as TGCGCCAGCAGCCGTCAATACGCCAGACCGGGACAGGGGCGAGGAAGCTCCTACAATGAGCAGTTCTTC.